Shown below are 8 T cell receptor beta chains from a single sample sequenced in a study of spatial heterogeneity in lung cancer. These TCRs' antigens remain unknown. Notes on the study in general: Tumor mutation counts were tracked by expanded intratumoral alpha and beta TCR counts.

Regarding time point: sample taken at primary tumor resection. TCRdb reanalysed the 5' RACE reads using MiXCR and keeps one entry per CDR3 protein. The table lists 9,500 to 12,000 distinct CDR3 sequences, 7.9% of them singletons. The material was lung tumor tissue, obtained at surgery. These receptors originate from a female donor with early-stage non-small cell lung cancer.

This clonotype was picked up many times. The size of this beta chain means little, since it is a stray read in a library made for alpha chains. The chain uses TRBV6-1 and TRBJ2-3; 7 bases match TRBD2. The CDR3 is 16 residues long. Per germline, CDR1 MNHNS and CDR2 SASEGT. After removal of 6 bases from V and 1 base from J, the junction contained 10 bases not matched to a gene. The CDR3 is CASSVRSRGGTDTQYF. The DNA of the CDR3 is TGTGCCAGCAGCGTCAGGTCTCGGGGGGGCACAGATACGCAGTATTTT.

This clonotype appeared a few times. The library was designed around alpha chains, so this beta chain is a stray read whose abundance carries little weight. The CDR3 DNA sequence: TGTGCCATCAGCCAAGGTGCAGGGACCGCGAATGAAAAACTGTTTTTT. As protein: CAISQGAGTANEKLFF. The chain carries TRBV10-3 and TRBJ1-4; possible D gene TRBD1, 5 bases. Per the germline V gene, CDR1 is ENHRY and CDR2 is SYGVKD. V dropped 6 bases and J dropped 5 bases, with 19 bases sitting between them. The CDR3 is 16 amino acids.

This clonotype appeared many times. This beta chain is a stray sequence in a library constructed for alpha chains; its clone size is not meaningful. The chain is built from TRBV5-1 and TRBJ1-5, with D possibly being TRBD1 (5 bases). Germline CDR1 and CDR2: SGHRS and YFSETQ. The CDR3 consists of 15 residues. V gave up 1 base and J gave up 2 bases, with 10 bases separating them. In DNA, the CDR3 is TGCGCCAGCAGCTTGAGGGCGGGGGGCAATCAGCCCCAGCATTTT. It is translated as CASSLRAGGNQPQHF.

This clonotype is medium-sized within its sample. Since the library was made to target alpha chains, this beta chain is a stray read and its abundance is not meaningful. The J gene is TRBJ1-1, the V gene TRBV6-1; TRBD1 matches at 7 bases. The length of the CDR3 is 15 residues. Per germline, CDR1 MNHNS and CDR2 SASEGT. The ends lost 6 bases at V and 4 bases at J; junction bases unmatched: 11. CDR3 nucleotides: TGTGCCAGCAGAACCGTAGGACAGGTCCTCACTGAAGCTTTCTTT. Protein product: CASRTVGQVLTEAFF.

This clonotype was counted at least ten times. Since the library was made to target alpha chains, this beta chain is a stray read and its abundance is not meaningful. As DNA, the CDR3 is TGTGCCAGCAGTTCCTTTCCCTATGGCTACACCTTC. It translates to CASSSFPYGYTF. This chain links TRBV28 with TRBJ1-2; D is uncertain. Germline V gene lookup returns CDR1 MDHEN and CDR2 SYDVKM. The CDR3 contains 12 residues. The ends were cut back, 4 bases at V and 4 bases at J, with 7 bases in the middle.

This clonotype came up many times. As an off-target read in a library built for alpha chains, this beta chain has a frequency of little significance. As DNA, the CDR3 is TGTGCCAGCAGTTACGCTAGCGGGGGGGCTCGGGAGCAGTTCTTC. Its protein product is CASSYASGGAREQFF. V usage is TRBV6-6 and J usage is TRBJ2-1; TRBD2 agrees at 12 bases. Losses at the gene ends were 2 bases for V and 10 bases for J; bases not matched to a gene: 6. This CDR3 has 15 residues. Per the germline V gene, CDR1 is MNHNY and CDR2 is SVGAGI (reference sequence).

This clonotype is termed medium-sized. The library was built for alpha chains, so this beta chain is an off-target read and its size means little. V gene TRBV12-3 or TRBV12-4 combines with J gene TRBJ2-2; maybe TRBD2 (5 bases). V dropped 3 bases and J dropped 4 bases, with 9 bases sitting between them. This CDR3 is built from 14 residues. CDR3 protein: CASSLSGSTGELFF. The CDR3 DNA follows: TGTGCCAGCAGTTTGTCGGGGAGCACCGGGGAGCTGTTTTTT.

The sample holds many counts of this clonotype. Within a library made for alpha chains, this beta chain is off target, and its count is uninformative. This chain links TRBV2 with TRBJ2-3; 12 nucleotides align to TRBD2. Germline CDR1 reads SNHLY; CDR2 reads FYNNEI. V gave up 8 bases and J gave up 4 bases; unmatched junction bases: 4. The CDR3 has 14 residues. Here the CDR3 reads CASGRLAGADTQYF. In nucleotides, the CDR3 is TGTGCCAGCGGTCGACTAGCGGGGGCAGATACGCAGTATTTT.